These 11 T cell receptor beta chains were all obtained from the same sample, sequenced in a study of tumor-infiltrating lymphocytes in primary liver carcinoma. Priming with a constant-region primer yielded TCR beta cDNA from about 500 ng total RNA. Three-round nested multiplex PCR performed with slightly modified ARM-PCR produced the TCR beta libraries. The first two PCR rounds used TRBV1-TRBV30 primers with a Cbeta primer, roughly 10 cycles each. Via MiXCR, TCRdb re-called the multiplex PCR reads, giving one row per CDR3 protein. The table lists tens of thousands of distinct CDR3 sequences, 72% of them singletons. Unsorted bulk tissue (about 20-32 mg) underwent RNA and DNA co-extraction. The material sequenced was liver tumor tissue from sampling region 1. Subset specified: tumor region T1, superior pole. The receptors come from a man aged 40-50 years with primary liver carcinoma and hepatitis B virus infection.

In the case of this clonotype: A read error may account for a junction end that differs from germline. The chain couples TRBV11-2 to TRBJ2-1; TRBD2 aligns across 7 bases. Germline V CDR1 and CDR2: SGHAT, FQNNGV. The CDR3 totals 16 residues. The CDR3 loop is CACSLDIGLVMGEQFF. The CDR3 nucleotides are TGTGCCTGCAGCTTGGATATAGGACTAGTCATGGGTGAGCAGTTCTTC.

In regard to this clonotype: The junction departs from germline at one end; a sequencing error may be responsible. V usage is TRBV11-2 and J usage is TRBJ2-1; D is ambiguous. The CDR3 contains 14 residues. The V gene's germline CDR1 is SGHAT and CDR2 FQNNGV. The CDR3 protein is CASCLERGYSEQFF. For the CDR3, the DNA is TGTGCGAGCTGCTTAGAGCGAGGCTACAGTGAGCAGTTCTTC.

Concerning this clonotype itself: Without the conserved terminal phenylalanine or tryptophan, this CDR3 likely stems from a read error. The chain couples TRBV12-3 or TRBV12-4 to TRBJ1-1; D might be TRBD1 (6 bases). Trimming took off 4 bases at V and 2 bases at J, with 11 bases between the two ends. The CDR3 has 14 amino acids. The CDR3 DNA sequence: TGTGCCAGCAGTTCCAGGGGCACCAACACTGAAGCTTTCCTT. It specifies CASSSRGTNTEAFL.

This clonotype has only a few counts. The rearrangement uses TRBV28 and TRBJ2-3; TRBD2 might be the D (6 bases). Deletions cut 2 bases from V and 3 bases from J, with 9 bases between. The CDR3 is 14 amino acids. CDR1 and CDR2 from the germline V gene are MDHEN and SYDVKM. CDR3 loop: CASSLDGSTDTQYF. The DNA for the CDR3 is TGTGCCAGCAGTTTAGACGGGAGTACAGATACGCAGTATTTT.

The count of this clonotype is one. The chain has TRBV11-2 and TRBJ2-1; D possibly corresponds to TRBD1 (6 bases). Germline V lookup: CDR1 SGHAT, CDR2 FQNNGV. CDR3 size: 14 residues. Trimming stripped 7 bases from V and 9 bases from J, with 19 bases between. The CDR3 here is CASTRTGTISEQFF. The DNA of the CDR3 is TGTGCCAGCACCCGAACAGGGACGATCAGTGAGCAGTTCTTC.

Remarks on this clonotype: Relative to the germline gene, one junction end is altered; a read error may explain this. V is TRBV29-1 and J is TRBJ2-1, with D perhaps given as TRBD1 or TRBD2 (5 bases each). Germline CDR1 is SQVTM and CDR2 is ANQGSEA. The CDR3 totals 13 residues. The CDR3 reads CSIGAGGYNGQFF. The CDR3 region has the DNA TGCAGCATCGGGGCAGGCGGATACAATGGGCAGTTCTTC.

Regarding this clonotype: One junction end disagrees with the germline gene, perhaps due to a read error. The V and J genes are TRBV11-1 and TRBJ2-7; D gene unclear. The CDR3 consists of 15 residues. The V gene's germline CDR1 is SGHAT and CDR2 FQDESV (reference sequence). In DNA form, the CDR3 reads TGTGCCGGCAGCTTAGAGGCGACCGTGTCCTACGAACAGTATTTC. Translation gives CAGSLEATVSYEQYF.

Regarding this clonotype: One end of the junction does not line up with germline, which may come from a read error. The chain couples TRBV11-1 to TRBJ2-7; a possible D gene is TRBD1 (6 bases). Per the germline V gene, CDR1 is SGHAT and CDR2 is FQDESV (reference sequence). This CDR3 is built from 15 residues. The CDR3: CANSFDGQFSYEQYF. The CDR3 nucleotides read TGCGCCAACAGCTTCGACGGACAGTTTTCCTACGAGCAGTACTTC.

This clonotype was recorded once. The V and J genes are TRBV2 and TRBJ2-2; TRBD2 matches 9 bases. The CDR3 contains 17 residues. V lost 3 bases, J lost 4 bases, and 9 bases stayed unmatched. The germline gives CDR1 SNHLY, CDR2 FYNNEI. The CDR3 DNA follows: TGTGCCAGCAGTGATGCTAGCGGGGACCCGAGCACCGGGGAGCTGTTTTTT. Translated, it gives CASSDASGDPSTGELFF.

In this sample, this clonotype turned up a few times. One end of the junction is discordant with germline, which a read error may explain. The J gene is TRBJ2-1, the V gene TRBV12-3 or TRBV12-4, with D maybe TRBD2 (6 bases). CDR3 length equals 14 residues. The CDR3 protein is CVSSLLPSSDEQFF. The CDR3 DNA is TGTGTCAGCAGTTTACTCCCGTCTAGCGATGAGCAGTTCTTC.

Only one count was recorded for this clonotype. A read error may be the cause here, since a much bigger clone is one base away. The rearrangement links TRBV7-9 to TRBJ2-3; weak D call: TRBD1 (5 bases). The CDR3 covers 17 residues. The germline gives CDR1 SEHNR, CDR2 FQNEAQ (reference sequence). The CDR3 nucleotides are TGTGCCAGCAGCTTAGCGGATGGGGCAGGTCCCACAGATATGCAGTATTTT. Translation: CASSLADGAGPTDMQYF.